This is a list of T cell receptor beta chains from one sample in a study of blood T cell repertoires in COVID-19. Assay used: immunoSEQ multiplex PCR; TCRdb lists only in-frame clones, some missing. The sample consists of a few hundred thousand clones, 85% of them appearing once. The specimen sequenced was PBMCs or T cells enriched from blood (not recorded which). The receptors come from a woman in her forties or fifties who had recovered from COVID-19. CDR3s include the opening cysteine and the closing phenylalanine or tryptophan. Each record gives: V gene, CDR3 protein.

TRBV19 CASNDRSSNEKLFF
TRBV6-6 CASSSLQGLNTEAFF
TRBV6-4 CASRGLWNTGELFF
TRBV6-1 CASSESPRIQPQHF
TRBV28 CASSFPPRQASGPQHF
TRBV2 CASRVQGAGIQYF
TRBV19 CASSMDRGRLNTGELFF
TRBV7-2 CASSTGTGGNYGYTF
TRBV30 CAWSGRQFSNQPQHF
TRBV19 CASTRTGAYTGELFF
TRBV6-6 CASSYSLAGGYEQYF
TRBV2 CASSPLRQNNEQFF
TRBV30 CAWSGHRDTEAFF
TRBV27 CASSRQVAYEQYF
TRBV6-2/TRBV6-3 CASSPTLNYGYTF
TRBV30 CAWRASSNGYTF
TRBV2 CASSAGIWQPQHF
TRBV9 CASSVLGDTQYF
TRBV2 CASRDMRSPLHF
TRBV9 CASSVGNRGTGELFF
TRBV7-6 CASSLSGAGNEKLFF
TRBV11-3 CASSPGQGSDTQYF
TRBV7-2 CASSLLGQGRAYEQYF
TRBV29-1 CSVNLALGQFF
TRBV5-5 CASSLYGTGAYEQYF
TRBV3-1/TRBV3-2 CASRTNRGIGTGELFF
TRBV19 CATSVGAAYEQYF
TRBV3-1/TRBV3-2 CASKITGQSGSYTF
TRBV24-1 CATSDPRSYEQYF
TRBV2 CASSEGYLQDTGELFF
TRBV6-1 CASSEALAGSYEQYF
TRBV2 CASSPGVLYGYTF
TRBV11-2 CASSLNAGQGMAGNTIYF
TRBV11-3 CASSSPRTGIAFF
TRBV7-9 CASSTNRDREKLFF
TRBV5-1 CASSLDFFVDNGDGYTF
TRBV7-2 CASSLGAARGNEKLFF
TRBV27 CASSLGTGGAKTQYF
TRBV25-1 CASSDNNYGYTF
TRBV7-3 CASSFGPSETQYF
TRBV27 CASSSGQGEYTEAFF